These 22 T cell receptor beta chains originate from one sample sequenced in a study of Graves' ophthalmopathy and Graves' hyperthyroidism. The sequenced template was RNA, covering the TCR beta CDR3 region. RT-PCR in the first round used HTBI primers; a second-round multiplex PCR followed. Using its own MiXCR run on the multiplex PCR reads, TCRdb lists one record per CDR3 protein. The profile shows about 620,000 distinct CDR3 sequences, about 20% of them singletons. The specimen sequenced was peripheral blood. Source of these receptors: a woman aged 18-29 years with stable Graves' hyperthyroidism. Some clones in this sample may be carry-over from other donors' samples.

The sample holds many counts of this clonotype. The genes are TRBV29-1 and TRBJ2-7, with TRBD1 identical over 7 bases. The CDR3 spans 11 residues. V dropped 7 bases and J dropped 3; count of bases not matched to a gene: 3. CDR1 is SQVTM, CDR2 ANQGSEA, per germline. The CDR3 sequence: CSAGTVYEQYF. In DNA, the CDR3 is TGCAGCGCTGGGACAGTCTACGAGCAGTACTTC.

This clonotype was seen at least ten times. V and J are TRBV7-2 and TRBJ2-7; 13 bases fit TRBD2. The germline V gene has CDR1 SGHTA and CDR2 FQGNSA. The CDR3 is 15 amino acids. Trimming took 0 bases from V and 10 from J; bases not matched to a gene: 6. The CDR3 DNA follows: TGTGCCAGCAGCTTAGCAGGACTAGCGGGAGAGGAACAGTACTTC. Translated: CASSLAGLAGEEQYF.

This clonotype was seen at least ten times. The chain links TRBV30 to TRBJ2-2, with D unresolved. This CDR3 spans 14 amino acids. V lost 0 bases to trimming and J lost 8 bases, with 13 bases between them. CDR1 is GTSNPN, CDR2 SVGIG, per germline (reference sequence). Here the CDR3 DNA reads TGTGCCTGGAGTGTTCCAGGCCTCCCAGGGGAGCTGTTTTTT. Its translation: CAWSVPGLPGELFF.

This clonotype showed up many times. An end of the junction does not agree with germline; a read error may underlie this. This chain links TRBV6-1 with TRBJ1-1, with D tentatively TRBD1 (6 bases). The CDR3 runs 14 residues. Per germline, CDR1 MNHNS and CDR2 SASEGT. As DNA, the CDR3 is TGTGCCAGCACCTCAGGACAGACTTACACTGAAGTTTTCTTT. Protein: CASTSGQTYTEVFF.

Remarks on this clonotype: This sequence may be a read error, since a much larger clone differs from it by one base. The CDR3 here is CASSYSNGQETRYF. The CDR3 DNA is TGTGCCAGCAGTTACTCGAACGGACAAGAGACCCGGTACTTC. This chain links TRBV6-4 with TRBJ2-5; maybe TRBD1 (5 bases). This CDR3 has 14 residues. Germline CDR1 and CDR2: MRHNA and SNTAGT.

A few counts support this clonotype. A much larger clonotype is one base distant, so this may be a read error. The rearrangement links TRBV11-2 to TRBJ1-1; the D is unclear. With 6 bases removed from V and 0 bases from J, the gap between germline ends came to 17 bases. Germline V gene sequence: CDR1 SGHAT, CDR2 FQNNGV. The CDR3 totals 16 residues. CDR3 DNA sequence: TGTGCCAGCAGTTTTGGTTCCCAAGCCGTGAACACTGAAGCTTTCTTT. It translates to CASSFGSQAVNTEAFF.

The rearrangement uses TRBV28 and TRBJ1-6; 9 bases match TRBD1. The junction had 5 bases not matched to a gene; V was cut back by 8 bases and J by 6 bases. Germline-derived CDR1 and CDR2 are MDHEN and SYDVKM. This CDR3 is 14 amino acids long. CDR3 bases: TGTGCCAGCTGTTCGGGACAGGGTAATTCACCCCTCCACTTT. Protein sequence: CASCSGQGNSPLHF.

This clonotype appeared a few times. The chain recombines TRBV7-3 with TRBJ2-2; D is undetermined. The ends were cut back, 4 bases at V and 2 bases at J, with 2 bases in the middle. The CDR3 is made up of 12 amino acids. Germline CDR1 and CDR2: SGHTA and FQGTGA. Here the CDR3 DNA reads TGTGCCAGCAGCTATAACACCGGGGAGCTGTTTTTT. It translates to CASSYNTGELFF.

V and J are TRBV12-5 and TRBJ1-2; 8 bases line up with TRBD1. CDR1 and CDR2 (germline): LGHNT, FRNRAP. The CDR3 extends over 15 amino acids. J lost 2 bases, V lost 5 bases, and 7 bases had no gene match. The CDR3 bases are TGTGCTAGTGGTCACCGGGACAGGCGAAACTATGGCTACACCTTC. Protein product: CASGHRDRRNYGYTF.

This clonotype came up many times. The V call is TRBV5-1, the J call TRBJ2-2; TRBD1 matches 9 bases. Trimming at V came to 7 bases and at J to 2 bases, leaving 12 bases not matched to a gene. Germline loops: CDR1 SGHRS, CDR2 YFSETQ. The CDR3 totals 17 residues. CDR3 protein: CASSFPKGQGNTGELFF. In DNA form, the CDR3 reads TGCGCCAGCTCCTTTCCGAAGGGACAGGGAAACACCGGGGAGCTGTTTTTT.

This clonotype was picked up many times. CDR3 residues: CASRGPGNQPQHF. DNA of the CDR3: TGTGCCAGCAGGGGACCCGGCAATCAGCCCCAGCATTTT. The chain joins TRBV6-1 to TRBJ1-5; TRBD1 is a possible D gene (5 bases). The V end was cut by 6 bases, the J end by 2 bases, with 8 bases between. The germline CDR1 and CDR2 sequences are MNHNS and SASEGT. CDR3 length: 13 amino acids.

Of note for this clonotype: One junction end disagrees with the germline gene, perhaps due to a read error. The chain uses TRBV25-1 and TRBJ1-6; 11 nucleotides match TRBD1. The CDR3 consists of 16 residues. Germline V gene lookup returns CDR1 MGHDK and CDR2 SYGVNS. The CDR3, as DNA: TGTGCCAGCAGTCGGACAGGGGGCGCGGAGAGTTCACCGCTCTACTTT. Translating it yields CASSRTGGAESSPLYF.

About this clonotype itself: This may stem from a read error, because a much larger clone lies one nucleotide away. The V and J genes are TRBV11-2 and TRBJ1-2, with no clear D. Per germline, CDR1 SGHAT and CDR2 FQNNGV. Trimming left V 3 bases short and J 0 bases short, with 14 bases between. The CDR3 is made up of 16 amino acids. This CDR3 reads CASSLSWGSPNYGYTF. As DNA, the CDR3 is TGTGCCAGCAGCTTGTCCTGGGGTTCCCCTAACTATGGCTACACCTTC. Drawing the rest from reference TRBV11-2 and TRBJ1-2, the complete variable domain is EAGVAQSPRYKIIEKRQSVAFWCNPISGHATLYWYQQILGQGPKLLIQFQNNGVVDDSQLPKDRFSAERLKGVDSTLKIQPAKLEDSAVYLCASSLSWGSPNYGYTFGSGTRLTVV.

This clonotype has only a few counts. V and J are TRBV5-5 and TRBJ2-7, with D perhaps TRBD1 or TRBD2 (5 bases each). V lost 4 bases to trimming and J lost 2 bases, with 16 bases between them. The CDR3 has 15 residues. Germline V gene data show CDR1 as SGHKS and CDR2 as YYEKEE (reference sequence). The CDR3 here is CASSPTGAVTYEQYF. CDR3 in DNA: TGTGCCAGCAGCCCTACCGGGGCCGTCACCTACGAGCAGTACTTC.

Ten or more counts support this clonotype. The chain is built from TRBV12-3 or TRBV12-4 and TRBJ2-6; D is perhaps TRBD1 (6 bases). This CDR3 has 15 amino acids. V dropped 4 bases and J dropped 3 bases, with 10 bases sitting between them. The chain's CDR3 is CASSSTDSGANVLTF. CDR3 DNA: TGTGCCAGCAGTTCAACGGACAGTGGGGCCAACGTCCTGACTTTC.

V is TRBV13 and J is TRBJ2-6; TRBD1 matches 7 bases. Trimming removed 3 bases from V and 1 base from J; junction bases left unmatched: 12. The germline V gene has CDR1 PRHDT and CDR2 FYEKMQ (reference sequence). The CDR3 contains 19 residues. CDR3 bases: TGTGCCAGCAGCTTCCTATCCGACAGGGATGCTTCTGGGGCCAACGTCCTGACTTTC. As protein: CASSFLSDRDASGANVLTF. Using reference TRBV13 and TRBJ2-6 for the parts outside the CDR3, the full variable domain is AAGVIQSPRHLIKEKRETATLKCYPIPRHDTVYWYQQGPGQDPQFLISFYEKMQSDKGSIPDRFSAQQFSDYHSELNMSSLELGDSALYFCASSFLSDRDASGANVLTFGAGSRLTVL.

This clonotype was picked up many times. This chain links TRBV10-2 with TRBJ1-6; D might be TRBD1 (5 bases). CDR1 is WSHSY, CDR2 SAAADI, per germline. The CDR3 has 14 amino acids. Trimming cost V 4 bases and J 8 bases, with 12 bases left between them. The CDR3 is CASSAGASYSPLHF. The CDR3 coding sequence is TGCGCCAGCAGTGCCGGGGCCTCATATTCACCCCTCCACTTT.

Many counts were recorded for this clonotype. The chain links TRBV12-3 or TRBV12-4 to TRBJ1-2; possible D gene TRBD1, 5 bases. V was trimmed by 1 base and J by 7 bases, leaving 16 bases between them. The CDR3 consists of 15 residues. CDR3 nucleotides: TGTGCCAGCAGTTTAGGGGGCGTGGCAGGGTTTGGCTACACCTTC. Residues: CASSLGGVAGFGYTF.

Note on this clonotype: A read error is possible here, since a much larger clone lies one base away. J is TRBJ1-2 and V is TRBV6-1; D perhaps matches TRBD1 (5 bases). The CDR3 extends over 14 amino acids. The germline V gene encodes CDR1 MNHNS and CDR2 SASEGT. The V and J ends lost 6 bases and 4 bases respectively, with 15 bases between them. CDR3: CASRGGQRFYGYTF. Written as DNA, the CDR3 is TGTGCCAGCAGGGGCGGACAACGGTTCTATGGCTACACCTTC.

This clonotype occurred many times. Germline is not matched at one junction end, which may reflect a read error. The CDR3 bases are TGTGCCAGCAGTATCCCAGGGACTAGCGGGGGGTTC. Its translation: CASSIPGTSGGF. The genes are TRBV28 and TRBJ2-5; 15 bases are shared with TRBD2. CDR3 length: 12 amino acids. Germline lookup yields CDR1 MDHEN and CDR2 SYDVKM.

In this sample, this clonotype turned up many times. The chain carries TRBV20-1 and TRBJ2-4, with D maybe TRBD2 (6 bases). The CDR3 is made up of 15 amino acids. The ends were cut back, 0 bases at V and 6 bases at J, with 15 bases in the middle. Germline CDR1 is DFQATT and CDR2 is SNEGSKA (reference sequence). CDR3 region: CSARDGGTGGNIQYF. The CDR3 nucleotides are TGCAGTGCTAGAGATGGGGGTACCGGGGGAAACATTCAGTACTTC.

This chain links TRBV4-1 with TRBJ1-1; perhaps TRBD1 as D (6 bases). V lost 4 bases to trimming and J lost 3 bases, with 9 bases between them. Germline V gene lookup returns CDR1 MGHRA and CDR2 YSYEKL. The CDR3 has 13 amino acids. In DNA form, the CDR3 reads TGCGCCAGCAGCCGCCGACAGGACACTGAAGCTTTCTTT. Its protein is CASSRRQDTEAFF.